This note documents a single T cell receptor beta chain sequence. The data originate from a study of blood T cell repertoires in COVID-19. Trimming left V 4 bases short and J 6 bases short, with 10 bases between. The CDR3 runs 13 residues. Germline-derived CDR1 and CDR2 are SGHNT and YYREEE (reference sequence). Here immunoSEQ multiplex PCR was the method, and the copy in TCRdb shows in-frame clones only, minus some. The sample lists approximately 480,000 clones, roughly 90% occurring once. In terms of age and location, participants ranged from about 18 to 95 years and lived in under 30 US areas. The sample taken for sequencing was PBMCs or T cells enriched from blood (not recorded which). The chain joins TRBV5-4 to TRBJ2-2; perhaps TRBD2 as D (5 bases). This receptor was obtained from a woman in her late teens or twenties who had recovered from COVID-19. DNA of the CDR3: TGTGCCAGCAGCCCTCTCGGGGCCGGGGAGCTGTTTTTT. Protein product: CASSPLGAGELFF.